The rows below give T cell receptor beta chains drawn from one sample of a study of technical replicates of blood from several donors. This table comes from immunoSEQ multiplex PCR, and its TCRdb copy is limited to in-frame clones, with some not included. The table records around 54,000 clones, about 96% of them present only once. The sequenced material came from T cells isolated from PBMCs. The receptors were sampled from a human donor in good health. The CDR3 runs from the conserved cysteine through the conserved F or W. A D gene is named only where the DNA matches it firmly. The size entry is marked missing in some rows and otherwise reads once, few, many or a size class.

v_call	clone_size	d_call	j_call	cdr3_nt	cdr3_aa
TRBV4-1	.	.	TRBJ2-1	TGCGCCAGCAGCCTGCCGTATGGGGGCCTAAATGAGCAGTTCTTC	CASSLPYGGLNEQFF
TRBV29-1	once	.	TRBJ2-7	TGCAGCGTTGAACACGACCAGGGCTACGAGCAGTACTTC	CSVEHDQGYEQYF
TRBV10-3	once	.	TRBJ1-5	TGTGCCATCAGTGTGCACGCAGATCAGCCCCAGCATTTT	CAISVHADQPQHF
TRBV2	.	.	TRBJ1-1	TGTGCCATACCAGGGGCCACTGAAGCTTTCTTT	CAIPGATEAFF
TRBV10-2	.	TRBD1	TRBJ1-2	TGCGCCAGCACCGACAGGGGGAAATCTAACTATGGCTACACCTTC	CASTDRGKSNYGYTF
TRBV30	.	TRBD1	TRBJ2-7	TGTGCCTGCCGAGACAGGGGAAGCTCCTACGAGCAGTACTTC	CACRDRGSSYEQYF
TRBV7-3	.	.	TRBJ2-7	TGTGCCAGCAGCTTAACGGCGGGTCGGCACGAGCAGTACTTC	CASSLTAGRHEQYF
TRBV9	.	.	TRBJ2-3	TGTGCCAGCAGCTTCTCAAACTATGCTGATACGCAGTATTTT	CASSFSNYADTQYF
TRBV11-1	.	TRBD2	TRBJ2-7	TGTGCCAGCAGCCTAGGATCCCTAGCGGGATACGAGCAGTACTTC	CASSLGSLAGYEQYF
TRBV6-5	.	TRBD1	TRBJ2-7	TGTGCCAGCAGCACGGGACAGGGGACCCCCTACGAGCAGTACTTC	CASSTGQGTPYEQYF
TRBV5-6	.	.	TRBJ2-7	TGTGCCAGCAGCTTGAGGAGGGCGTGGGAGCAGTACTTC	CASSLRRAWEQYF
TRBV5-4	.	TRBD1	TRBJ2-5	TGTGCCAGCAGCGTCCTACCGGGACAGGGGGAGACCCAGTACTTC	CASSVLPGQGETQYF
TRBV6-5	few	TRBD1	TRBJ1-5	TGTGCCAGCAGTTACTTGGGGACAGCTAATCAGCCCCAGCATTTT	CASSYLGTANQPQHF
TRBV7-9	.	.	TRBJ1-1	TGTGCCAGCAGCTTACAGCGGGGTATGAACACTGAAGCTTTCTTT	CASSLQRGMNTEAFF
TRBV10-3	.	.	TRBJ2-3	TGTGCCATCAGTGAGGAGGGAGGCATCGTCACGCAGTATTTT	CAISEEGGIVTQYF
TRBV7-9	.	TRBD1	TRBJ2-1	TGTGCCAGCAGCTTATTGGGGGACCGGGACAGGGATGATGAGCAGTTCTTC	CASSLLGDRDRDDEQFF
TRBV7-9	.	TRBD1	TRBJ1-2	TGTGCCAGCAGCGATGACAGGGACGGTGGCTACACCTTC	CASSDDRDGGYTF
TRBV6-5	.	.	TRBJ2-7	TGTGCCAGCAGTTACTTGAGCGAGCAGTACTTC	CASSYLSEQYF
TRBV9	.	TRBD2	TRBJ2-1	TGTGCCAGCAGCGCCCTTCAAACTAGCGGGAGTACTGGCTCCTACAATGAGCAGTTCTTC	CASSALQTSGSTGSYNEQFF
TRBV5-1	.	TRBD1	TRBJ2-7	TGCGCCAGCAGCTTGATGGGACAGGGGCAGTACGAGCAGTACTTC	CASSLMGQGQYEQYF
TRBV2	.	TRBD2	TRBJ2-1	TGTGCCAGTAAAGGCTTGCGGGAGGCCTACAATGAGCAGTTCTTC	CASKGLREAYNEQFF
TRBV7-3	.	.	TRBJ1-2	TGTGCCAGCAGCCCTCCTCGACAGGTCCTAACTTTCGGCTACACCTTC	CASSPPRQVLTFGYTF
TRBV11-3	.	.	TRBJ2-5	TGTGCCAGCAGCTTAGAGATCCCGGGAATAGAGACCCAGTACTTC	CASSLEIPGIETQYF
TRBV30	.	.	TRBJ2-7	TGTGCCTGGAGTCGTCTAGACAGCTCCTACGAGCAGTACTTC	CAWSRLDSSYEQYF
TRBV7-3	.	.	TRBJ2-7	TGTGCCAGCAGCTTATCACCGGCGCGGGGGCTCCCCTCCTACGAGCAGTACTTC	CASSLSPARGLPSYEQYF
TRBV4-3	.	.	TRBJ1-5	TGCGCCAGCAGCCAAGGGTCTCAGGGTGGTCAGCCCCAGCATTTT	CASSQGSQGGQPQHF
TRBV9	.	.	TRBJ1-5	TGTGCCAGCAGCGTAGGGTCCGGGAGGATGGATCAGCCCCAGCATTTT	CASSVGSGRMDQPQHF
TRBV12-2	.	.	TRBJ2-5	TGTGCAAGTCGCTTAGCGCTCTTCGGCGGGTTAGAAGAGACCCAGTACTTC	CASRLALFGGLEETQYF
TRBV6-5	.	TRBD1	TRBJ1-5	TGTGCCACCCGAGCGACAGGGAGAGGACAGCCCCAGCATTTT	CATRATGRGQPQHF
TRBV13	once	.	TRBJ2-7	TGTGCCAGCAGCTTATGGGCAGGGACCTACGAGCAGTACTTC	CASSLWAGTYEQYF
TRBV29-1	.	TRBD1	TRBJ2-7	TGCAGCGTATCCGGGACAGGGGACGAGCAGTACTTC	CSVSGTGDEQYF